Listed here are 9 T cell receptor beta chains from one sample, sequenced in a study of blood T cell repertoires in COVID-19. Profiling relied on immunoSEQ multiplex PCR, and the TCRdb table lists in-frame clones only, not all of them. The sample carries around 40,000 clones, roughly 84% recorded once. The sample consisted of peripheral blood. The receptors shown here come from a human donor in a cohort sampled during active COVID-19.

J is TRBJ2-3 and V is TRBV5-8; 8 bases match TRBD1. Germline V gives CDR1 SGHTS, CDR2 YDEGEE. V dropped 0 bases and J dropped 2; count of bases not matched to a gene: 2. CDR3 length: 15 residues. CDR3 nucleotide sequence: TGTGCCAGCAGCTTGGGGACAGGGCTCACAGATACGCAGTATTTT. Translated, it gives CASSLGTGLTDTQYF.

The chain recombines TRBV10-3 with TRBJ2-2, with 9 bases aligning to TRBD1. This CDR3 region has 15 residues. The V gene's germline CDR1 is ENHRY and CDR2 SYGVKD. V lost 8 bases to trimming and J lost 0 bases; unmatched junction nucleotides: 4. In DNA, the CDR3 is TGTGCCATCCCCACAGGGGGCGCGAACACCGGGGAGCTGTTTTTT. It yields the protein CAIPTGGANTGELFF.

This clone was seen a single time. The rearrangement uses TRBV2 and TRBJ2-3; maybe TRBD1 (7 bases). CDR3 length: 14 amino acids. V was shortened by 10 bases and J by 3 bases, with 17 bases between the two germline ends. Germline lookup yields CDR1 SNHLY and CDR2 FYNNEI. The CDR3: CATEGGTETDTQYF. The CDR3 DNA reads as TGTGCCACCGAAGGAGGGACAGAGACAGATACGCAGTATTTT.

CDR3 nucleotides: TGTGCCACCCAGCTTCGGACTAGCGGCCCGGGTACGCAGTATTTT. Encoded protein: CATQLRTSGPGTQYF. The chain recombines TRBV19 with TRBJ2-3; 10 bases are a match to TRBD2. The germline CDR1 and CDR2 sequences are LNHDA and SQIVND (reference sequence). The trim removed 10 bases at V and 8 bases at J, leaving 15 bases unmatched. The CDR3 is 15 residues long.

The sample holds one count of this clone. The V call is TRBV7-6, the J call TRBJ2-2, with a possible D match to TRBD1 (5 bases). Germline-derived CDR1 and CDR2 are SGHVS and FNYEAQ. The CDR3 runs 15 residues. Trimming stripped 0 bases from V and 6 bases from J, with 11 bases between. The CDR3 bases are TGTGCCAGCAGCTTAGCGCTCGGCAGGGCCGGGGAGCTGTTTTTT. It codes for CASSLALGRAGELFF.

The gene calls are TRBV27 and TRBJ2-2; no clear D gene. The CDR3 extends over 16 amino acids. The germline gives CDR1 MNHEY, CDR2 SMNVEV (reference sequence). The ends were cut back, 2 bases at V and 3 bases at J, with 13 bases in the middle. The CDR3 loop is CASSLQVARDTGELFF. CDR3 DNA: TGTGCCAGCAGTTTACAAGTGGCCCGGGACACCGGGGAGCTGTTTTTT.

This rearrangement joins TRBV7-9 to TRBJ1-3, with 8 bases fitting TRBD1. Germline lookup yields CDR1 SEHNR and CDR2 FQNEAQ (reference sequence). This CDR3 contains 15 residues. Germline trimming cut 4 bases from V and 2 bases from J; bases unmatched to any gene: 4. The CDR3 nucleotides are TGTGCCAGCAGCTACGGACAGGGAACTGGAAACACCATATATTTT. Protein product: CASSYGQGTGNTIYF.

The chain employs TRBV11-2 and TRBJ2-7; 8 bases are a match to TRBD1. The CDR3 covers 13 residues. Germline loops: CDR1 SGHAT, CDR2 FQNNGV. V shed 5 bases, J shed 2 bases, and the junction held 2 bases outside the gene matches. CDR3 residues: CASSQQGAYEQYF. CDR3 coding DNA: TGTGCCAGCAGCCAACAGGGGGCCTACGAGCAGTACTTC.

The rearrangement uses TRBV6-1 and TRBJ1-6; perhaps TRBD1 as D (5 bases). Between the trimmed V and J ends, which lost 2 bases and 6 bases, there was a span of 20 bases. CDR3 length: 18 amino acids. From germline, CDR1 is MNHNS and CDR2 SASEGT. CDR3 nucleotides: TGTGCCAGCAGTGAAAGAATCTCCTATGACAGACGTAATTCACCCCTCCACTTT. It yields the protein CASSERISYDRRNSPLHF.